The rows below give T cell receptor beta chains drawn from one sample of a study of T-cell memory formation after mild COVID-19. TCRdb passed the 5' RACE reads through MiXCR, listing each CDR3 protein once. The table shows 530,000 or so distinct CDR3 sequences, with about 18% occurring only once. The material sequenced was PBMCs or a T cell subset sorted from them (not recorded which). All receptors come from an adult woman who had mild COVID-19 (a few samples of this study predate the infection). Cell type and time point are not known. CDR3s include the opening cysteine and the closing phenylalanine or tryptophan. A D gene is named only where the DNA matches it firmly. Clone sizes are given selectively: once, few, many, or a class where the clone is expanded.

TRBJ2-7	TRBV30	many	-	TGTGCCTGGAGTGCAGGATTAGCGCCCTACGAGCAGTACTTC	CAWSAGLAPYEQYF
TRBJ2-1	TRBV5-1	-	-	TGCGCCAGCAGCTTGGGGACTAGAGGGGGAGATGAGCAGTTCTTC	CASSLGTRGGDEQFF
TRBJ2-3	TRBV20-1	few	-	TGCAGTGCTAGAGATCCCAGCGGCTCTAGCACAGATACGCAGTATTTT	CSARDPSGSSTDTQYF
TRBJ2-7	TRBV4-2	-	TRBD2	TGTGCCAGCAGCCAAGCCCTCGGGACTAGCGGTACCTACGAGCAGTACTTC	CASSQALGTSGTYEQYF
TRBJ2-1	TRBV20-1	-	TRBD1	TGCAGTGCTAGAGGTATACAGGGGGCAGGTGAGCAGTTCTTC	CSARGIQGAGEQFF
TRBJ2-7	TRBV19	-	-	TGTGCCAGTAGTCGGACAGCAAGCTCCTACGAGCAGTACTTC	CASSRTASSYEQYF
TRBJ2-4	TRBV6-1	-	-	TGTGCCAGCAGTGCGGTATTAGCGAACATTCAGTACTTC	CASSAVLANIQYF
TRBJ2-1	TRBV27	-	TRBD2	TGTGCCAGCAGTTTCGCGGGAGACAATGAGCAGTTCTTC	CASSFAGDNEQFF
TRBJ1-2	TRBV6-5	few	-	TGTGCCAGCAGTTACGGGCAGCTCAACTATGGCTACACCTTC	CASSYGQLNYGYTF
TRBJ2-3	TRBV7-2	-	TRBD2	TGTGCCAGCAGCGTACTGACTAGCGGGGGAGATACGCAGTATTTT	CASSVLTSGGDTQYF
TRBJ2-7	TRBV9	-	TRBD1	TGTGCCAGCAGCGTAGACGGACAGGGTCCCACCTACGAGCAGTACTTC	CASSVDGQGPTYEQYF
TRBJ1-6	TRBV6-6	few	-	TGTGCCAGCAGTTACTCGGACAGCGGCCGTTCACCCCTCCACTTT	CASSYSDSGRSPLHF
TRBJ2-1	TRBV5-6	-	TRBD2	TGTGCCAGCACCCCGGGACTAATAGGGTACTCCTACAATGAGCAGTTCTTC	CASTPGLIGYSYNEQFF
TRBJ1-2	TRBV5-1	-	-	TGCGCCAGCAGCTTGCAACAGGGATTTGGCTACACCTTC	CASSLQQGFGYTF
TRBJ2-7	TRBV12-3/TRBV12-4	-	-	TGTGCCAGCAGCCCAGGTGTGTACGAGCAGTACTTC	CASSPGVYEQYF
TRBJ1-6	TRBV27	few	TRBD1	TGTGCCAGCAGTCCCCGGCCGACAGGGAAGTTTTCACCCCTCCACTTT	CASSPRPTGKFSPLHF
TRBJ2-7	TRBV6-6	-	-	TGTGCCAGCAGTTCCTCGACTATCGGGGGCCTCTACGAGCAGTACTTC	CASSSSTIGGLYEQYF
TRBJ2-3	TRBV9	-	TRBD2	TGTGCCAGCAGCGTCGGGACTAGGAAGGATACGCAGTATTTT	CASSVGTRKDTQYF
TRBJ1-2	TRBV3-1	few	-	TGTGCCAGCAGCCAAGGTTCGTACTATGGCTACACCTTC	CASSQGSYYGYTF
TRBJ2-1	TRBV6-5	-	-	TGTGCCAGCATCAGTTCCGATGAGCAGTTCTTC	CASISSDEQFF
TRBJ2-2	TRBV5-6	few	-	TGTGCCAGCAGCTCCTTGGAGGGTCCCAGGAGGGGCGGGGAGCTGTTTTTT	CASSSLEGPRRGGELFF
TRBJ1-1	TRBV19	-	TRBD1	TGTGCCAGTAGTATCTTCAGGGGGCGAGGGTACACTGAAGCTTTCTTT	CASSIFRGRGYTEAFF
TRBJ2-7	TRBV20-1	few	-	TGCAGTGCTAGAGATGACAGCTACGAGCAGTACTTC	CSARDDSYEQYF
TRBJ2-3	TRBV24-1	few	TRBD1	TGTGCCACCAGTGATACGGGACAGGGTACAGATACGCAGTATTTT	CATSDTGQGTDTQYF
TRBJ2-3	TRBV28	-	TRBD2	TGTGCCCAAAAACATGGGGCCGTGACTAGCGACGGCACAGATACGCAGTATTTT	CAQKHGAVTSDGTDTQYF
TRBJ2-7	TRBV27	-	TRBD2	TGTGCCAGCAGCCCGGGACTAGCGAACGAGCAGTACTTC	CASSPGLANEQYF
TRBJ1-1	TRBV2	-	-	TGTGCCAGCAGGGTCGGGTCTTATAACACTGAAGCTTTCTTT	CASRVGSYNTEAFF
TRBJ2-2	TRBV7-2	few	TRBD2	TGTGCCAGCAGCTTAGTTCCCGGGGGGACGAACACCGGGGAGCTGTTTTTT	CASSLVPGGTNTGELFF
TRBJ2-3	TRBV5-1	-	-	TGCGCCAGCAGCTTGTCTTGGGGGATTTACACAGATACGCAGTATTTT	CASSLSWGIYTDTQYF
TRBJ2-5	TRBV4-1	-	TRBD2	TGCGCCAGCAGCCAGACGGGACTAGCGGGGGCAGAGACCCAGTACTTC	CASSQTGLAGAETQYF
TRBJ2-1	TRBV7-9	few	-	TGTGCCAGCAGCTTTGGAGGGGCGATAGGGCAGTTCTTC	CASSFGGAIGQFF
TRBJ2-3	TRBV15	-	-	TGTGCCACCAGCAGCTTACAGGGACGTAGGATTAATACGCAGTATTTT	CATSSLQGRRINTQYF
TRBJ2-1	TRBV7-9	few	TRBD2	TGTGCCAGCAGCCTGCCTCCGGGACTAGCGGGATGGGGGTTCTTC	CASSLPPGLAGWGFF
TRBJ1-5	TRBV12-3/TRBV12-4	-	-	TGTGCCAGCAGACTCGGCGCGCAGCCCCAGCATTTT	CASRLGAQPQHF
TRBJ1-2	TRBV14	-	-	TGTGCCAGCAGCCACCTTCTCGGAGAGGGCTATGGCTACACCTTC	CASSHLLGEGYGYTF
TRBJ2-1	TRBV2	-	-	TGTGCCAGCAGGAGAGAGCCCCACAATGAGCAGTTCTTC	CASRREPHNEQFF
TRBJ2-1	TRBV12-3/TRBV12-4	-	-	TGTGCCAGCAGTTACAGGGCTTACTACAATGAGCAGTTCTTC	CASSYRAYYNEQFF
TRBJ2-2	TRBV20-1	-	TRBD1	TGCAGTGCCCTAACAGGGGTCGGGGAGCTGTTTTTT	CSALTGVGELFF
TRBJ2-1	TRBV9	-	TRBD2	TGTGCCAGCAGCGTAGAACCTAGCGGGCAATACAATGAGCAGTTCTTC	CASSVEPSGQYNEQFF
TRBJ1-1	TRBV5-1	many	-	TGCGCCAGCAAGGGCGGGACGGGGAGGATCCCTGAAGCTTTCTTT	CASKGGTGRIPEAFF
TRBJ2-3	TRBV7-2	-	TRBD2	TGTGCCAGCAGCTTAGCGACTAGCGGTGGGGCGGAGACGCAGTATTTT	CASSLATSGGAETQYF
TRBJ2-1	TRBV7-3	few	TRBD2	TGTGCCAGCAGTCGTCTAGCGGGAGCTATGGATGAGCAGTTCTTC	CASSRLAGAMDEQFF
TRBJ2-2	TRBV6-5	once	TRBD1	TGTGCCAGCAGTTACTTCCAGGGACAGGGGTTGCCGGACACCGGGGAGCTGTTTTTT	CASSYFQGQGLPDTGELFF
TRBJ1-1	TRBV13	-	-	TGTGCCAGCAGCCCCATCGTGAACACTGAAGCTTTCTTT	CASSPIVNTEAFF
TRBJ2-5	TRBV5-5	few	-	TGTGCCAGCAGCTTGTGGGTACAGAGGGAGACCCAGTACTTC	CASSLWVQRETQYF
TRBJ2-7	TRBV3-1	-	-	TGTGCCAGCAGCCAGGCAGCGTGGGGTCGCTCCTACGAGCAGTACTTC	CASSQAAWGRSYEQYF
TRBJ2-5	TRBV7-8	-	-	TGTGCCAGCAGTCAGGGTCCATCCCCCCCGCCGACCCAGTACTTC	CASSQGPSPPPTQYF
TRBJ1-2	TRBV5-1	-	TRBD1	TGCGCCAGCAGCTCGTCGACAGGGAACCCTAACTATGTCTACACCTTC	CASSSSTGNPNYVYTF
TRBJ2-1	TRBV10-3	few	-	TGTGCCATCTCTGAAATCCAGGGGTATGAGCAGTTCTTC	CAISEIQGYEQFF
TRBJ1-5	TRBV2	-	-	TGTGCCAGCAGGGCAGGGGCTCAGCCCCAGCATTTT	CASRAGAQPQHF
TRBJ2-7	TRBV24-1	few	-	TGTGCCACCAGTGATGGAGGGACCTACGAGCAGTACTTC	CATSDGGTYEQYF
TRBJ2-7	TRBV9	-	-	TGTGCCAGCAGCCTGTCAGGGTTAGCCTACGAGCAGTACTTC	CASSLSGLAYEQYF
TRBJ2-7	TRBV20-1	-	TRBD1	TGCAGTGCTACCCAGACAGGGGGGACTGGCTACGAGCAGTACTTC	CSATQTGGTGYEQYF
TRBJ1-1	TRBV19	few	-	TGTGCCAGTAGTACGATGATGAACACTGAAGCTTTCTTT	CASSTMMNTEAFF